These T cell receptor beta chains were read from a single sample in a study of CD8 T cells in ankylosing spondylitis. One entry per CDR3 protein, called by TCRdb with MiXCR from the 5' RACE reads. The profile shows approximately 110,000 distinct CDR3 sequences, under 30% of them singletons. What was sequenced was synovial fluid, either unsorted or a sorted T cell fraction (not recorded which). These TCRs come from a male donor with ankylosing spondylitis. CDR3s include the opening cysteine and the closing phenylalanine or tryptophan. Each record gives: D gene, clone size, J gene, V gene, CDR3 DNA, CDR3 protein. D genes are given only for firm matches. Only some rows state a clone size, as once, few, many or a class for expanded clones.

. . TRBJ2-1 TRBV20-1 TGCAGTGCTAGAGATTCCTGGAACCTGTTCTTC CSARDSWNLFF
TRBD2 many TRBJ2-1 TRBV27 TGTGCCAGCAGTTTATATTGGGAGGGGGAGCAGTTCTTC CASSLYWEGEQFF
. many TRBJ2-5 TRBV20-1 TGCAGTGCACTTCTTCGGATACAAGAGACCCAGTACTTC CSALLRIQETQYF
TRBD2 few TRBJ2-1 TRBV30 TGTGCCTGGATTAGCGGGAGCTCCTACAATGAGCAGTTCTTC CAWISGSSYNEQFF
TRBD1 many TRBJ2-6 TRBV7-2 TGTGCCAGCAGTATCGACAGGGTGGAGTCCGGGGCCAACGTCCTGACTTTC CASSIDRVESGANVLTF
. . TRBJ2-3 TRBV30 TGTGCCTCCTTGGTACAAAGCACAGATACGCAGTATTTT CASLVQSTDTQYF
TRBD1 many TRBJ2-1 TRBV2 TGTGCCAGCAGTGACCCTGTAACCAGGGGGCCGTTCTTC CASSDPVTRGPFF
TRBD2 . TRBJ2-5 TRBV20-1 TGCAGTGCTAGACAACTAGCGGCAGAGACCCAGTACTTC CSARQLAAETQYF
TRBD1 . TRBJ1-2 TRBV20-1 TGCAGTGTAAATCGACAGGGAGTCGGCTACACCTTC CSVNRQGVGYTF
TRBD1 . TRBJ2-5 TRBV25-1 TGTGCCAGCAGTGAATTCGGACAGGGGGTAGAGACCCAGTACTTC CASSEFGQGVETQYF
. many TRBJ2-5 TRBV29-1 TGCAGCGTTGAACCTAAGGACCGAGCCCGAGAGACCCAGTACTTC CSVEPKDRARETQYF
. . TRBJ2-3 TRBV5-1 TGCGCCAGCACCTCTTGGGGGGACGGCACAGATACGCAGTATTTT CASTSWGDGTDTQYF
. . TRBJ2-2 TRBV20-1 TGCAGTGCTAGGGTAGCGGAGGGCGACACCGGGGAGCTGTTTTTT CSARVAEGDTGELFF
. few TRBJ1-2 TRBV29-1 TGCAGCGTTAACCGTGGGGGGGGCTATGGCTACACCTTC CSVNRGGGYGYTF
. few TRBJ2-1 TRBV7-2 TGTGCCAGCAGCTTAAGACAGTCGGGCAATGAGCAGTTCTTC CASSLRQSGNEQFF
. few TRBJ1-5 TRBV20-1 TGCAGTGCTCAAATGGACCGGTCAGGCAATCAGCCCCAGCATTTT CSAQMDRSGNQPQHF
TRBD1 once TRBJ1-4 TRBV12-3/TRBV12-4 TGTGCCAGCAGTCAACAGGGGGCGCGGGGAAAACTGTTTTTT CASSQQGARGKLFF
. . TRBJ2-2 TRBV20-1 TGCAGTGCTAGAGATCTTACTTTAGACACCGGGGAGCTGTTTTTT CSARDLTLDTGELFF
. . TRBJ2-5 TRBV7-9 TGTGCCAGCAGCTTAGTCGTCGCAGGGGGGACACAAGAGACCCAGTACTTC CASSLVVAGGTQETQYF
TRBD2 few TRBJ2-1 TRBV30 TGTGCCTGGGAACTAGCGGGCCATCAGTTCTTC CAWELAGHQFF
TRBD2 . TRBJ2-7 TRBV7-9 TGTGCCAGCAGTTCTAGCGGGAGCCACGAGCAGTACTTC CASSSSGSHEQYF
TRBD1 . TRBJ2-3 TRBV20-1 TGCAGTGCCCAAGACGGACAGGGAGTTTCAGATACGCAGTATTTT CSAQDGQGVSDTQYF
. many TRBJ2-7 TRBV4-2 TGTGCCAGCAGCCCTCTTCGAGGGGGAACCTACGAGCAGTACTTC CASSPLRGGTYEQYF
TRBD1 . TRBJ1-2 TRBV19 TGTGCCAGTAGTCCGAGACAGGGTACGGGCTACACCTTC CASSPRQGTGYTF
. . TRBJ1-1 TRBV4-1 TGCGCCAGCAGCCTCTCCTGGACAGCATTGAACACTGAAGCTTTCTTT CASSLSWTALNTEAFF
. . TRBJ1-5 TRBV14 TGTGCCAGTTCCAGCTCAACAGAGAACAATCAGCCCCAGCATTTT CASSSSTENNQPQHF
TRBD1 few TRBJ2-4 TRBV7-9 TGTGCCAGCAGCTTTACACTAGGACAGGGTAGAAACATTCAGTACTTC CASSFTLGQGRNIQYF
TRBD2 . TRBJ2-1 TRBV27 TGTGCCAGCAGCCCTAGACTAGCGGGAGCCACAAGCTCCTACAATGAGCAGTTCTTC CASSPRLAGATSSYNEQFF
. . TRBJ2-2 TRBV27 TGTGCCAGCAGTTCAGGGACCACCGGGGAGCTGTTTTTT CASSSGTTGELFF
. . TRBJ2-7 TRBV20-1 TGCAGTGCTACCCGTGGGGGGAGCCTCTCCTACGAGCAGTACTTC CSATRGGSLSYEQYF
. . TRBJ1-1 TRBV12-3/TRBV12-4 TGTGCCAGCAGTCTCCGAGATGAAGCTTTCTTT CASSLRDEAFF
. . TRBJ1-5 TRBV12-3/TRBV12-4 TGTGCCAGCAGGCCCCATCGGGGCGATCAGCCCCAGCATTTT CASRPHRGDQPQHF
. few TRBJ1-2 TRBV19 TGTGCCAGTACCGGGACCCCCAACGGGATCTATGGCCACACCTTC CASTGTPNGIYGHTF
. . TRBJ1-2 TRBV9 TGTGCCAGCAGCGTAGGAAGGGGTGGCTATGGCTACACCTTC CASSVGRGGYGYTF
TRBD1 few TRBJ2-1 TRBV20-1 TGCAGTGCTAGACATAGCCGGGGACAGGACAATGAGCAGTTCTTC CSARHSRGQDNEQFF
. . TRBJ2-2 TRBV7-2 TGTGCCAGCAGGGATCACGCTCTCGGGGAGCTGTTTTTT CASRDHALGELFF
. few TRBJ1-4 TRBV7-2 TGTGCCAGCAGCTTGTTGGTAGACATAAATGAAAAACTGTTTTTT CASSLLVDINEKLFF
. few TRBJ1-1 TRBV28 TGTGCCAGCAGTTCCGCCCAGGGGTACACTGAAGCTTTCTTT CASSSAQGYTEAFF
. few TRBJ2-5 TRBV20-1 TGCAGTGCTGAGGGGCCAGGAGCTCAAGAGACCCAGTACTTC CSAEGPGAQETQYF
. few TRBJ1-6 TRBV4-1 TGCGCCAGCAGCCCCAGAGGGGGGCTGGATAATTCACCCCTCCACTTT CASSPRGGLDNSPLHF
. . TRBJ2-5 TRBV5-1 TGCGCCAGCAGCAGCGCAGCCGAAGAGACCCAGTACTTC CASSSAAEETQYF
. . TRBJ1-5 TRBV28 TGTGCCAGCAGTCACAGGGAGCCCCAGCATTTT CASSHREPQHF
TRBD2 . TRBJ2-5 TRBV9 TGTGCCAGCAGCGCACTAGATAACGGGAGGTGGGGAGAGACCCAGTACTTC CASSALDNGRWGETQYF
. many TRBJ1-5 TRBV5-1 TGCGCCAGCAGCTTGGGGGACACTCAGCCCCAGCATTTT CASSLGDTQPQHF
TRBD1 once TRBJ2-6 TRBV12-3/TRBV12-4 TGTACCTTCTGGGACAGGGCTCCGGTTTCTGGGGCCAACGTCCTGACTTTC CTFWDRAPVSGANVLTF
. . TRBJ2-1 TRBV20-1 TGCAGTGGGACAGAGGGGGTTTCCTACAATGAGCAGTTCTTC CSGTEGVSYNEQFF
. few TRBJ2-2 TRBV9 TGTGCCAGCAGCTACCTGAACACCGGGGAGCTGTTTTTT CASSYLNTGELFF
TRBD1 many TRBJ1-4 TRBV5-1 TGCGCCAGCAGCTTGGGGACAGGGCTTGAAAAACTGTTTTTT CASSLGTGLEKLFF
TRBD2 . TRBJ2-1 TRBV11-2 TGTGCCAGCAGCTTGGGACTAGCGGGAGTTTTAAAGCAGTTCTTC CASSLGLAGVLKQFF